This T cell receptor (beta chain) was profiled in a study of regulatory T cells in long-lasting Graves disease. There are many counts of this clonotype. Investigators prepared the TCR beta libraries by applying iRepertoire HTBI primers and Arm-PCR of CDR3 regions. TCRdb ran MiXCR on the multiplex PCR reads and lists one entry per CDR3 protein. Here the sample spans a few hundred thousand distinct CDR3 sequences, 14% being singletons. Germline lookup yields CDR1 MDHEN and CDR2 SYDVKM. This CDR3 contains 13 residues. Losses at the gene ends were 2 bases for V and 16 bases for J; bases not matched to a gene: 9. Time point reported: newly diagnosed GD, antithyroid drugs for less than 3 months. PBMCs were the source of the RNA used for TCR sequencing. These data are also associated with another study on T cells in Graves' hyperthyroidism and ophthalmopathy.

The chain uses TRBV28 and TRBJ2-1; 9 positions match TRBD1. The source of this sequence is a woman in her forties or fifties with Graves disease. The source material was peripheral blood mononuclear cells (PBMCs), sampled at new diagnosis, from a patient treated with antithyroid drugs. The CDR3: CASSLRTQTGGFF. CDR3 DNA sequence: TGTGCCAGCAGTTTAAGGACGCAGACAGGGGGTTTCTTC.